These 10 T cell receptor beta chains share one sample of origin, sequenced in a study of human T cells and chemical hapten exposure. TCRdb reprocessed the RACE reads with MiXCR, giving one entry per CDR3 protein. The data show roughly 88,000 distinct CDR3 sequences, 8% to 10% seen once. Time point here: pre-sensitization, week 0. Stated treatment: therapeutic diphenylcyclopropenone sensitization with weekly scalp DPC. The sequences come from whole blood, collected in connection with sensitization to the hapten diphenylcyclopropenone (DPC). These TCRs come from a middle-aged woman with alopecia areata. Some clones in this sample may be carry-over from other donors' samples.

V and J are TRBV3-1 and TRBJ2-3; possibly TRBD1 for D (5 bases). Germline CDR1 is LGHDT and CDR2 is YNNKEL (reference sequence). The CDR3 has 12 amino acids. V was trimmed by 4 bases and J by 3 bases, leaving 5 bases between them. CDR3 coding DNA: TGTGCCAGCAGCCGACAGACAGATACGCAGTATTTT. Its translation is CASSRQTDTQYF.

The chain links TRBV29-1 to TRBJ1-4; TRBD1 agrees at 7 bases. The CDR3 extends over 13 amino acids. Germline V gene sequence: CDR1 SQVTM, CDR2 ANQGSEA. Trimming at V came to 7 bases and at J to 4 bases, leaving 6 bases not matched to a gene. The CDR3 reads CSALPGGNEKLFF. The CDR3 region has the DNA TGCAGCGCCCTTCCAGGGGGTAATGAAAAACTGTTTTTT.

This clonotype was recorded many times. The rearrangement joins TRBV7-6 to TRBJ2-3, with a possible D match to TRBD2 (5 bases). This CDR3 is built from 16 residues. Trimming cost V 0 bases and J 6 bases, with 16 bases left between them. The germline V gene has CDR1 SGHVS and CDR2 FNYEAQ. The CDR3 is CASSLATQRSPDTQYF. The CDR3, as DNA: TGTGCCAGCAGCTTAGCGACGCAGCGGTCACCGGATACGCAGTATTTT.

This clonotype showed up many times. J is TRBJ1-4 and V is TRBV20-1; 7 nucleotides align to TRBD1. The CDR3 has 14 amino acids. Germline loops: CDR1 DFQATT, CDR2 SNEGSKA (reference sequence). V shed 0 bases, J shed 5 bases, and the junction held 3 bases outside the gene matches. CDR3 sequence: CSARDSGGNEKLFF. In DNA form, the CDR3 reads TGCAGTGCTAGAGATTCAGGGGGAAATGAAAAACTGTTTTTT.

The CDR3 nucleotides read TGTGCCAGCAGTTTACCGAACAGGGGCGGCGAGCAGTACTTC. It encodes CASSLPNRGGEQYF. This chain links TRBV28 with TRBJ2-7; TRBD1 matches 7 bases. There are 14 residues in the CDR3. The junction had 7 bases not matched to a gene; V was cut back by 2 bases and J by 6 bases. From germline, CDR1 is MDHEN and CDR2 SYDVKM.

This clonotype was seen ten or more times. The V call is TRBV5-1, the J call TRBJ2-4; D might be TRBD1 (6 bases). Germline V CDR1 and CDR2: SGHRS, YFSETQ. The V and J ends lost 5 bases and 0 bases respectively, with 15 bases between them. This CDR3 has 16 residues. CDR3 sequence reads: CASSIGQYVAKNIQYF. The CDR3 DNA reads TGCGCCAGCAGTATTGGACAGTATGTAGCCAAAAACATTCAGTACTTC.

This clonotype was seen a few times. V usage is TRBV29-1 and J usage is TRBJ1-1; unclear D gene. The CDR3 loop spans 13 amino acids. The germline gives CDR1 SQVTM, CDR2 ANQGSEA. Trimming removed 2 bases from V and 0 bases from J, with 7 bases in between. The CDR3 here is CSVERVLNTEAFF. The CDR3, as DNA: TGCAGCGTTGAAAGGGTGTTGAACACTGAAGCTTTCTTT.

This clonotype was detected many times. The rearrangement links TRBV18 to TRBJ1-5; D uncertain. The CDR3 consists of 15 residues. Germline CDR1 KGHSH, CDR2 LQKENI. The ends were cut back, 2 bases at V and 1 base at J, with 9 bases in the middle. CDR3 loop: CASSPFAGSNQPQHF. The CDR3 DNA sequence: TGTGCCAGCTCACCATTCGCGGGAAGCAATCAGCCCCAGCATTTT. The full variable domain, with the rest looked up from reference TRBV18 and TRBJ1-5, is NAGVMQNPRHLVRRRGQEARLRCSPMKGHSHVYWYRQLPEEGLKFMVYLQKENIIDESGMPKERFSAEFPKEGPSILRIQQVVRGDSAAYFCASSPFAGSNQPQHFGDGTRLSIL.

This clonotype was recorded many times. The genes are TRBV18 and TRBJ1-5; no definite D call. CDR3 length: 14 amino acids. The germline V and J ends were trimmed by 4 bases and 8 bases, with 15 bases remaining between them. Germline CDR1 reads KGHSH; CDR2 reads LQKENI. CDR3 DNA: TGTGCCAGCTCACGCGACGGAAGAGGAGAGCCCCAGCATTTT. Its protein is CASSRDGRGEPQHF.

The sample holds many counts of this clonotype. The CDR3 bases are TGTGCCAGCAGTTTAACCCCGTGGGGTACGCAGTATTTT. Amino acids: CASSLTPWGTQYF. This chain joins TRBV27 and TRBJ2-3; unclear D gene. V was trimmed by 2 bases and J by 8 bases, leaving 11 bases between them. The CDR3 is 13 amino acids. Germline CDR1 is MNHEY and CDR2 is SMNVEV (reference sequence).